Listed below are T cell receptor beta chains from one sample, sequenced in a study of cytomegalovirus exposure and HLA in healthy donors. Only in-frame clones appear in the TCRdb table, and some are missing; sequencing was by immunoSEQ multiplex PCR. The specimen's table records 50,000 to 70,000 clones. The sample was PBMCs. Source of these receptors: a woman between 18 and 29 years old in good health and CMV-seronegative. Both conserved end residues are part of each CDR3. Fields, in order: J gene, V gene, D gene, CDR3 protein, CDR3 DNA. D genes are given only for firm matches.

J: TRBJ1-6
V: TRBV6-5
D: TRBD1
CDR3: CASSPKGQGSSPLHF
DNA: TGTGCCAGTAGCCCAAAGGGACAGGGTAGTTCACCCCTCCACTTT

J: TRBJ2-7
V: TRBV6-5
D: .
CDR3: CASSYRDREEQYF
DNA: TGTGCCAGCAGTTACAGGGACCGGGAGGAGCAGTACTTC

J: TRBJ1-5
V: TRBV28
D: .
CDR3: CASSWTANSNQPQHF
DNA: TGTGCCAGCAGTTGGACAGCAAATAGCAATCAGCCCCAGCATTTT

J: TRBJ2-7
V: TRBV4-1
D: .
CDR3: CASSQGPEPGTYEQYF
DNA: TGCGCCAGCAGCCAAGGACCCGAGCCAGGAACCTACGAGCAGTACTTC

J: TRBJ1-2
V: TRBV4-1
D: .
CDR3: CASSQEIQVANYGYTF
DNA: TGCGCCAGCAGCCAAGAGATCCAGGTCGCTAACTATGGCTACACCTTC

J: TRBJ2-7
V: TRBV6-5
D: TRBD2
CDR3: CASSSPGGSYEQYF
DNA: TGTGCCAGCAGCTCCCCCGGGGGGTCCTACGAGCAGTACTTC

J: TRBJ1-2
V: TRBV13
D: .
CDR3: CASSFPPSGYTF
DNA: TGTGCCAGCAGCTTCCCTCCTTCTGGCTACACCTTC

J: TRBJ1-1
V: TRBV29-1
D: .
CDR3: CSVEEIGGSAFF
DNA: TGCAGCGTTGAAGAAATTGGAGGTTCAGCTTTCTTT

J: TRBJ2-6
V: TRBV19
D: .
CDR3: CASSLRDSGANVLTF
DNA: TGTGCCAGTAGTCTACGGGACTCTGGGGCCAACGTCCTGACTTTC

J: TRBJ1-1
V: TRBV19
D: .
CDR3: CASSIEGQREAFF
DNA: TGTGCCAGTAGTATAGAAGGACAGCGTGAAGCTTTCTTT

J: TRBJ2-1
V: TRBV28
D: .
CDR3: CASSFPGAYNEQFF
DNA: TGTGCCAGCAGTTTCCCAGGGGCCTACAATGAGCAGTTCTTC

J: TRBJ1-1
V: TRBV6-1
D: TRBD1
CDR3: CASSALGSGTGLYTEAFF
DNA: TGTGCCAGCAGTGCGCTCGGGTCGGGGACAGGGCTTTACACTGAAGCTTTCTTT

J: TRBJ1-2
V: TRBV7-6
D: TRBD1
CDR3: CASSSGTGGNYGYTF
DNA: TGTGCCAGCAGCTCCGGGACAGGGGGGAATTATGGCTACACCTTC

J: TRBJ2-7
V: TRBV18
D: TRBD2
CDR3: CASGTSGSFDEQYF
DNA: TGTGCCAGCGGGACTAGCGGGAGCTTCGACGAGCAGTACTTC

J: TRBJ2-7
V: TRBV6-1
D: .
CDR3: CASSHHYEQYF
DNA: TGTGCCAGCAGTCATCACTACGAGCAGTACTTC

J: TRBJ2-7
V: TRBV18
D: TRBD1
CDR3: CASSSGLDRPSYEQYF
DNA: TGTGCCAGCTCATCTGGACTGGACAGGCCCTCCTACGAGCAGTACTTC

J: TRBJ2-6
V: TRBV25-1
D: .
CDR3: CASSEQRSGANVLTF
DNA: TGTGCCAGCAGTGAACAGCGGTCTGGGGCCAACGTCCTGACTTTC